This record concerns one TCR beta chain sequence. These data come from a study of blood T cell repertoires in COVID-19. The overall study: Both acute and convalescent COVID-19 samples were obtained from the United States, Italy and Spain.

Study processing details: Reference gene primer amplification yielded estimated nucleated cell counts. The protocol was immunoSEQ multiplex PCR, while the TCRdb copy is restricted to in-frame clones and leaves out a portion. The V and J calls and clone size come from that table; D and trimming were worked out from the DNA. This table holds about 220,000 clones, about 88% found once. The sample was peripheral blood. This clonotype was obtained from a woman aged 45-59 years with COVID-19, enrolled during active disease.

CDR3 nucleotides: TGCGCCAGCAGCTCTTTAGCGGGGAAAAACAATGAGCAGTTCTTC. This sequence encodes CASSSLAGKNNEQFF. The chain uses TRBV5-1 and TRBJ2-1; TRBD2 aligns across 8 bases. This CDR3 has 15 amino acids. Trimming removed 3 bases from V and 5 bases from J; junction bases left unmatched: 7. Per the germline V gene, CDR1 is SGHRS and CDR2 is YFSETQ. The full variable domain, rest sourced from reference TRBV5-1 and TRBJ2-1, is KAGVTQTPRYLIKTRGQQVTLSCSPISGHRSVSWYQQTPGQGLQFLFEYFSETQRNKGNFPGRFSGRQFSNSRSEMNVSTLELGDSALYLCASSSLAGKNNEQFFGPGTRLTVL.